A single sample gave rise to the 15 T cell receptor beta chains below, sequenced in a study of blood T cell repertoires in COVID-19. The table came from immunoSEQ multiplex PCR; TCRdb's copy has only in-frame clones and leaves some out. The table includes about 120,000 clones, just under 90% detected once. The sequencing input was peripheral blood. These receptors were taken from a woman between 50 and 59 years old with acute or convalescent COVID-19.

The V call is TRBV7-2, the J call TRBJ1-2; tentatively, D is TRBD1 (6 bases). V was cut by 7 bases and J by 7 bases, with 28 bases left in between. The CDR3 is 17 amino acids. CDR1 and CDR2 from the germline V gene are SGHTA and FQGNSA. The DNA of the CDR3 is TGTGCCAGCACAGGGGCGGTTGGTGCGTACAGTCCAACTGGCTACACCTTC. Its translation is CASTGAVGAYSPTGYTF.

The chain couples TRBV11-3 to TRBJ1-1; tentative D call: TRBD1 (5 bases). Germline CDR1 and CDR2: SGHNT and YENEEA. This CDR3 comprises 14 residues. Trimming left V 5 bases short and J 8 bases short, with 18 bases between. This CDR3 is CASSLGRAGSEAFF. The DNA for the CDR3 is TGTGCCAGCAGCCTCGGTAGGGCAGGGTCAGAAGCTTTCTTT.

The chain combines TRBV6-5 with TRBJ1-1, with D unclear. The CDR3 has 14 residues. From germline, CDR1 is MNHEY and CDR2 SVGAGI. The V end lost 0 bases, the J end lost 0 bases, and 5 bases lay between the germline ends. CDR3 bases: TGTGCCAGCAGTTACTCGGCGGTGAACACTGAAGCTTTCTTT. It yields the protein CASSYSAVNTEAFF.

This clone has a single count. The V gene is TRBV30, the J gene TRBJ1-1; no clear D. V was pared by 4 bases and J by 4 bases, with 13 bases between. Germline V gene data show CDR1 as GTSNPN and CDR2 as SVGIG (reference sequence). The CDR3 runs to 13 residues. The DNA for the CDR3 is TGTGCCTGGAAGAGGACCGGGAGCACTGAAGCTTTCTTT. Its protein is CAWKRTGSTEAFF. Full variable domain (rest looked up from reference TRBV30 and TRBJ1-1): SQTIHQWPATLVQPVGSPLSLECTVEGTSNPNLYWYRQAAGRGLQLLFYSVGIGQISSEVPQNLSASRPQDRQFILSSKKLLLSDSGFYLCAWKRTGSTEAFFGQGTRLTVV.

The chain combines TRBV10-3 with TRBJ1-1, with TRBD1 matching 8 bases. The germline V gene has CDR1 ENHRY and CDR2 SYGVKD. V gave up 6 bases and J gave up 8 bases; unmatched junction bases: 8. This CDR3 is built from 13 residues. CDR3 region: CAIRAGGSREAFF. The CDR3 DNA is TGTGCCATCAGAGCAGGGGGCTCTCGAGAAGCTTTCTTT.

The J gene is TRBJ2-1, the V gene TRBV5-3; D might be TRBD1 (6 bases). TRBV5-3 is flagged as an ORF with uncertain function. With 6 bases removed from V and 6 bases from J, the gap between germline ends came to 22 bases. The CDR3 extends over 16 amino acids. The CDR3 region is CARIMVGCQGTNEQFF. The CDR3, as DNA: TGTGCCAGAATTATGGTCGGCTGTCAGGGGACCAATGAGCAGTTCTTC.

V gene TRBV10-3 combines with J gene TRBJ1-4; the D gene is possibly TRBD1 (5 bases). Trimming removed 11 bases at V and 4 bases at J, with 14 bases between. This CDR3 has 13 residues. CDR1 is ENHRY, CDR2 SYGVKD, per germline. CDR3 coding DNA: TGTGCCCCCCAGGGAACGATTAATGAAAAACTGTTTTTT. This encodes CAPQGTINEKLFF.

The CDR3: CATGLADPTDTQYF. The DNA of the CDR3 is TGCGCCACCGGACTAGCGGACCCCACAGATACGCAGTATTTT. The V gene is TRBV5-1, the J gene TRBJ2-3, with 10 bases fitting TRBD2. In germline, CDR1 is SGHRS, CDR2 YFSETQ. The J segment lost 2 bases and the V segment lost 9 bases, leaving 6 bases of the junction unmatched. The CDR3 contains 14 residues.

The CDR3 sequence: CASSVKSGHEQFF. The CDR3 DNA follows: TGTGCCAGCAGCGTAAAAAGCGGCCATGAGCAGTTCTTC. This chain uses TRBV9 with TRBJ2-1, with D possibly being TRBD2 (5 bases). From germline, CDR1 is SGDLS and CDR2 YYNGEE. Trimming left V 1 base short and J 8 bases short, with 10 bases between. This CDR3 comprises 13 residues.

The rearrangement links TRBV19 to TRBJ1-2; D is unresolved. Germline CDR1 and CDR2: LNHDA and SQIVND (reference sequence). The V end lost 1 base, the J end lost 1 base, and 10 bases lay between the germline ends. The CDR3 contains 15 residues. As DNA, the CDR3 is TGTGCCAGTAGTATAGGGCGCGGATTTAACTATGGCTACACCTTC. As protein: CASSIGRGFNYGYTF.

This chain uses TRBV9 with TRBJ2-5; TRBD2 agrees at 14 bases. The CDR3 covers 16 residues. Per the germline V gene, CDR1 is SGDLS and CDR2 is YYNGEE. The V gene end was trimmed by 0 bases and the J gene end by 5 bases; junction bases not matched to a gene: 3. In DNA, the CDR3 is TGTGCCAGCAGCGTAGGACTAGCGGGGGGGCTTGAGACCCAGTACTTC. This gives the protein CASSVGLAGGLETQYF.

The chain recombines TRBV27 with TRBJ1-2; no reliable D call. The CDR3 spans 15 residues. V gave up 6 bases and J gave up 3 bases, with 17 bases separating them. The germline gives CDR1 MNHEY, CDR2 SMNVEV (reference sequence). CDR3 residues: CASRLASRLDYGYTF. Written as DNA, the CDR3 is TGTGCCAGCAGGTTAGCGAGCCGTTTGGACTATGGCTACACCTTC.

The chain employs TRBV11-2 and TRBJ1-1, with D hard to call. Trimming cost V 1 base and J 7 bases, with 7 bases left between them. CDR3 length: 12 amino acids. In germline, CDR1 is SGHAT, CDR2 FQNNGV. This CDR3 reads CASSLGHGEAFF. The CDR3 DNA follows: TGTGCCAGCAGCTTAGGCCACGGTGAAGCTTTCTTT.

This clone was seen a handful of times. The rearrangement links TRBV18 to TRBJ1-1, with no clear D. Germline CDR1 KGHSH, CDR2 LQKENI. Trimming stripped 8 bases from V and 1 base from J, with 11 bases between. This CDR3 is built from 13 residues. CDR3 in amino acids: CASDLRGNTEAFF. The DNA of the CDR3 is TGTGCCAGCGATCTCCGAGGGAACACTGAAGCTTTCTTT.

The V gene is TRBV16, the J gene TRBJ1-6; perhaps TRBD1 as D (5 bases). Germline-derived CDR1 and CDR2 are KGHSY and FQNENV. Trimming stripped 2 bases from V and 10 bases from J, with 12 bases between. This CDR3 spans 14 amino acids. The CDR3 protein is CASSQLPGDSPLHF. DNA for the CDR3: TGTGCCAGCAGCCAACTCCCGGGGGACTCACCCCTCCACTTT.